The rows below give T cell receptor beta chains drawn from one sample of a study of T cell repertoires in cytomegalovirus infection. MiXCR was run by TCRdb on the reads, yielding one entry per CDR3 protein. The data hold approximately 600,000 distinct CDR3 sequences, with 40% observed a single time. These receptors have no identified antigens. Sequencing was performed on cultured PBMCs, taken from culture after CMV antigen stimulation. The receptors were sampled from a human donor in good health (CMV status not recorded). Some clones in this sample may be carry-over from other donors' samples. The CDR3 runs from the conserved cysteine through the conserved F or W. Fields, in order: D gene, J gene, V gene, clone size, CDR3 protein, CDR3 DNA. D genes are given only for firm matches. Clone size is stated in some rows and not others, as once, few, many or a class when expanded.

d_call: .; j_call: TRBJ1-2; v_call: TRBV7-2; clone_size: .; cdr3_aa: CASSLRAGSYGYTF; cdr3_nt: TGTGCCAGCAGCTTGAGAGCAGGGTCCTATGGCTACACCTTC
d_call: .; j_call: TRBJ2-7; v_call: TRBV7-9; clone_size: once; cdr3_aa: CASRELGGTYEQYF; cdr3_nt: TGTGCCAGCAGGGAGTTGGGTGGCACCTACGAGCAGTACTTC
d_call: TRBD1; j_call: TRBJ2-1; v_call: TRBV5-5; clone_size: many; cdr3_aa: CASGETGGAYNEQFF; cdr3_nt: TGTGCCAGCGGCGAGACAGGGGGCGCGTACAATGAGCAGTTCTTC
d_call: .; j_call: TRBJ1-2; v_call: TRBV7-6; clone_size: .; cdr3_aa: CASSPAGGADRGYTF; cdr3_nt: TGTGCCAGCAGCCCCGCCGGTGGGGCAGACCGGGGCTACACCTTC
d_call: .; j_call: TRBJ2-7; v_call: TRBV7-2; clone_size: .; cdr3_aa: CASSSASNPYEQYF; cdr3_nt: TGTGCCAGCAGCTCCGCTAGTAACCCCTACGAGCAGTACTTC
d_call: TRBD1; j_call: TRBJ1-1; v_call: TRBV6-2/TRBV6-3; clone_size: few; cdr3_aa: CASRNRGGSSEAFF; cdr3_nt: TGTGCCAGCAGGAACAGGGGGGGATCCTCTGAAGCTTTCTTT
d_call: .; j_call: TRBJ2-3; v_call: TRBV7-8; clone_size: many; cdr3_aa: CASSFSVGLADTQYF; cdr3_nt: TGTGCCAGCAGCTTTTCGGTGGGATTGGCAGATACGCAGTATTTT
d_call: TRBD2; j_call: TRBJ2-2; v_call: TRBV20-1; clone_size: .; cdr3_aa: CSASGLAGDTGELFF; cdr3_nt: TGCAGTGCTTCCGGACTAGCGGGAGACACCGGGGAGCTGTTTTTT
d_call: TRBD2; j_call: TRBJ2-3; v_call: TRBV6-1; clone_size: few; cdr3_aa: CASSDPLGLAGASDTQYF; cdr3_nt: TGTGCCAGCAGTGACCCGCTGGGACTAGCGGGAGCCTCTGATACGCAGTATTTT
d_call: .; j_call: TRBJ2-1; v_call: TRBV10-3; clone_size: .; cdr3_aa: CAISGMENEQFF; cdr3_nt: TGTGCCATCAGTGGGATGGAGAATGAGCAGTTCTTC
d_call: TRBD2; j_call: TRBJ2-3; v_call: TRBV6-2/TRBV6-3; clone_size: few; cdr3_aa: CASSWTSATDTQYF; cdr3_nt: TGTGCCAGCAGCTGGACTAGCGCCACAGATACGCAGTATTTT
d_call: .; j_call: TRBJ1-6; v_call: TRBV27; clone_size: many; cdr3_aa: CASSPLMEFNSPLHF; cdr3_nt: TGTGCCAGCAGTCCCCTTATGGAGTTTAATTCACCCCTCCACTTT
d_call: .; j_call: TRBJ1-4; v_call: TRBV5-1; clone_size: .; cdr3_aa: CASSLAGEGEKLFF; cdr3_nt: TGCGCCAGCAGCTTGGCCGGAGAAGGCGAAAAACTGTTTTTT
d_call: .; j_call: TRBJ1-5; v_call: TRBV4-1; clone_size: .; cdr3_aa: CASSPGLFSNQPQHF; cdr3_nt: TGCGCCAGCAGCCCTGGACTGTTTAGCAATCAGCCCCAGCATTTT
d_call: .; j_call: TRBJ2-3; v_call: TRBV12-3/TRBV12-4; clone_size: .; cdr3_aa: CASTLTLAASTDTQYF; cdr3_nt: TGTGCCAGCACCTTAACCTTAGCGGCTAGCACAGATACGCAGTATTTT
d_call: TRBD2; j_call: TRBJ2-7; v_call: TRBV7-9; clone_size: few; cdr3_aa: CASSSAVLAGGEQYF; cdr3_nt: TGTGCCAGCAGCTCCGCAGTACTAGCGGGAGGCGAGCAGTACTTC
d_call: TRBD2; j_call: TRBJ2-1; v_call: TRBV6-5; clone_size: .; cdr3_aa: CASRRGLAGNNEQFF; cdr3_nt: TGTGCCAGCCGTAGGGGACTAGCGGGGAACAATGAGCAGTTCTTC
d_call: .; j_call: TRBJ2-3; v_call: TRBV20-1; clone_size: .; cdr3_aa: CSARVGTDTQYF; cdr3_nt: TGCAGTGCTAGAGTGGGAACAGATACGCAGTATTTT
d_call: .; j_call: TRBJ2-5; v_call: TRBV4-2; clone_size: .; cdr3_aa: CASSLTLGRGETQYF; cdr3_nt: TGTGCCAGCAGCCTAACCTTGGGCAGGGGAGAGACCCAGTACTTC
d_call: .; j_call: TRBJ2-1; v_call: TRBV12-3/TRBV12-4; clone_size: .; cdr3_aa: CASSNLTGNEQFF; cdr3_nt: TGTGCCAGCAGTAACCTGACCGGAAATGAGCAGTTCTTC